This TCR beta chain was sequenced for a study of T-cell memory formation after mild COVID-19. Findings and caveats of the study: The CD4+ clones that contracted clustered mainly within CM and EM, and the CD8+ clones concentrated in EMRA. That cross-reactive memory joined was suggested by some responding clones appearing in pre-infection memory.

Remarks on this clonotype: Its antigen is undetermined.

TCRdb re-called the 5' RACE reads through MiXCR, storing one row per CDR3 protein. The data hold about 82,000 distinct CDR3 sequences, with roughly 13% observed a single time. Trimming left V 9 bases short and J 0 bases short, with 12 bases between. From germline, CDR1 is LGHNT and CDR2 FRNRAP. CDR3 length: 14 residues. The TCR comes from a man aged 18 to 30 who had mild COVID-19 (a few samples of this study predate the infection). Cell type and time point are not known. The chain uses TRBV12-5 and TRBJ2-1; the D gene could be TRBD1 or TRBD2 (5 bases each). Input material: PBMCs or a T cell subset sorted from them (not recorded which). The CDR3 protein is CASRPGTSYNEQFF. CDR3 coding DNA: TGTGCTAGCAGACCGGGGACCTCCTACAATGAGCAGTTCTTC. Together with reference TRBV12-5 and TRBJ2-1, the CDR3 gives the full variable domain: DARVTQTPRHKVTEMGQEVTMRCQPILGHNTVFWYRQTMMQGLELLAYFRNRAPLDDSGMPKDRFSAEMPDATLATLKIQPSEPRDSAVYFCASRPGTSYNEQFFGPGTRLTVL.